This T cell receptor (beta chain) was retrieved from a study of identical twins. V was shortened by 0 bases and J by 0 bases, with 9 bases between the two germline ends. Germline assignment: CDR1 ENHRY and CDR2 SYGVKD. There are 16 residues in the CDR3. Study-wide findings and caveats: For cord blood, abundant beta clonotypes had fewer insertions, unlike memory repertoires, which showed none.

MiXCR, run by TCRdb on the 5' RACE reads, gives a single entry per CDR3 protein. In the table there are 700,000 to 950,000 distinct CDR3 sequences, approximately 13% of which are singletons. Details on this clonotype: Its antigen remains unidentified.

A further study also used this sample, focusing on yellow fever vaccine responses in identical twins.

The rearrangement joins TRBV10-3 to TRBJ2-4; no definite D call. The receptor was derived from a woman younger than 30 in good health. The material sequenced was PBMCs. The CDR3 coding sequence is TGTGCCATCAGTGAGTCTGCGGTTTTAGCCAAAAACATTCAGTACTTC. This encodes CAISESAVLAKNIQYF.